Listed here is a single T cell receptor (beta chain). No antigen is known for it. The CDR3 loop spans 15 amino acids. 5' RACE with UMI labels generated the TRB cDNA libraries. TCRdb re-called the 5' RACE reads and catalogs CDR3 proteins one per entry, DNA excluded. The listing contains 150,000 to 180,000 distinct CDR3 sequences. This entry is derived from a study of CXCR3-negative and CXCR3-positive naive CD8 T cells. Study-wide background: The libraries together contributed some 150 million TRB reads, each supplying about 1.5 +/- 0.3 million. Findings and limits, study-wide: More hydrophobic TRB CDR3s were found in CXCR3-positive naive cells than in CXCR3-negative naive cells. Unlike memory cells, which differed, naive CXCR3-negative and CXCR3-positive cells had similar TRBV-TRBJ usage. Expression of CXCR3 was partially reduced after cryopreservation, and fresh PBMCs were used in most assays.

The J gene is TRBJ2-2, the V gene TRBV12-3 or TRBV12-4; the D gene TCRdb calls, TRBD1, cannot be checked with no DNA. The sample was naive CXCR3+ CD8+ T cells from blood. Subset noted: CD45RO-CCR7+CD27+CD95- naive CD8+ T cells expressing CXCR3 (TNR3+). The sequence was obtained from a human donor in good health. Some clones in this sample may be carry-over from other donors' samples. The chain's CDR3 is CASSLGAGAPGELFF.